A single sample is the source of the 20 T cell receptor beta chains below, sequenced in a study of shared clonotypes between healthy human individuals. Assay used: immunoSEQ multiplex PCR; TCRdb lists only in-frame clones, some missing. The profile shows 1,500,000 or so clones, around 97% of them singletons. The specimen sequenced was naive CD4+ T cells sorted from blood. Indicated subset: CD45RA+ positively selected. The receptors come from a man aged 25-45 years in good health.

This CDR3 is CASSLVGNGGNTDTQYF. Here the CDR3 DNA reads TGTGCCAGCAGCTTAGTGGGTAATGGGGGCAACACAGATACGCAGTATTTT. This rearrangement joins TRBV11-2 to TRBJ2-3; tentatively, D is TRBD1 (6 bases). Germline assignment: CDR1 SGHAT and CDR2 FQNNGV. This CDR3 has 17 amino acids. Trimming left V 1 base short and J 2 bases short, with 16 bases between.

The V and J genes are TRBV28 and TRBJ1-1; D might be TRBD1 (5 bases). The CDR3 has 15 residues. Germline CDR1 MDHEN, CDR2 SYDVKM. Trimming left V 5 bases short and J 2 bases short, with 15 bases between. For the CDR3, the DNA is TGTGCCAGCAGTCCCAGCCCCACAGGTAACACTGAAGCTTTCTTT. Its translation: CASSPSPTGNTEAFF.

The chain employs TRBV4-3 and TRBJ2-1; D call uncertain. The V end was cut by 4 bases, the J end by 0 bases, with 10 bases between. The germline gives CDR1 LGHNA, CDR2 YSLEER. The CDR3 is made up of 15 amino acids. Here the CDR3 DNA reads TGCGCCAGCAGCCTTGGCCCCCCCTCCTACAATGAGCAGTTCTTC. It encodes CASSLGPPSYNEQFF.

The rearrangement links TRBV19 to TRBJ2-1; perhaps TRBD2 as D (6 bases). V lost 4 bases and J lost 1, with 8 bases in between. Looked up from germline, CDR1 is LNHDA and CDR2 is SQIVND (reference sequence). The CDR3 contains 14 residues. For the CDR3, the DNA is TGTGCCAGTAGTACGCGGGGATCCTACAATGAGCAGTTCTTC. Translated: CASSTRGSYNEQFF.

The gene calls are TRBV5-1 and TRBJ2-3; D is uncertain. Germline V gene lookup returns CDR1 SGHRS and CDR2 YFSETQ. Between the trimmed V and J ends, which lost 0 bases and 2 bases, there was a span of 10 bases. CDR3 length: 15 residues. The CDR3 loop is CASSLGTVYTDTQYF. CDR3 nucleotides: TGCGCCAGCAGCTTGGGTACGGTCTACACAGATACGCAGTATTTT.

This clone has a handful of counts. This chain links TRBV7-9 with TRBJ2-6, with D tentatively TRBD1 (6 bases). This CDR3 is 14 amino acids long. V was cut by 8 bases and J by 14 bases, with 22 bases left in between. CDR1 and CDR2 (germline): SEHNR, FQNEAQ (reference sequence). CDR3 region: CASLTFDRQGILTF. As DNA, the CDR3 is TGTGCCAGCCTCACTTTCGACAGGCAGGGGATCCTGACTTTC.

This clone was seen a single time. The chain employs TRBV5-1 and TRBJ2-7, with D tentatively TRBD1 (5 bases). V lost 2 bases and J 7 bases, leaving 19 bases between the germline ends. This CDR3 spans 15 amino acids. Germline V lookup: CDR1 SGHRS, CDR2 YFSETQ. CDR3 DNA: TGCGCCAGCAGCTTTATTGGAAAAGACCAGGGTGAGCAGTACTTC. The encoded protein is CASSFIGKDQGEQYF.

The rearrangement joins TRBV7-2 to TRBJ2-7; a weak D match, TRBD2 (5 bases). Germline-derived CDR1 and CDR2 are SGHTA and FQGNSA. Trimming stripped 1 base from V and 4 bases from J, with 11 bases between. The CDR3 runs to 14 residues. The CDR3 loop reads CASSLDRLLYEQYF. The CDR3 DNA reads as TGTGCCAGCAGCTTAGATCGACTACTTTACGAGCAGTACTTC.

The chain employs TRBV30 and TRBJ1-1; D call uncertain. V lost 2 bases and J lost 3, with 13 bases in between. Germline loops: CDR1 GTSNPN, CDR2 SVGIG (reference sequence). There are 14 residues in the CDR3. CDR3 loop: CAWSRRARDTEAFF. The CDR3 coding sequence is TGTGCCTGGAGTAGGAGGGCCCGGGACACTGAAGCTTTCTTT. The full variable domain, completed using reference TRBV30 and TRBJ1-1, is SQTIHQWPATLVQPVGSPLSLECTVEGTSNPNLYWYRQAAGRGLQLLFYSVGIGQISSEVPQNLSASRPQDRQFILSSKKLLLSDSGFYLCAWSRRARDTEAFFGQGTRLTVV.

The chain recombines TRBV28 with TRBJ2-5; 8 nucleotides line up with TRBD2. The germline V gene encodes CDR1 MDHEN and CDR2 SYDVKM. The CDR3 totals 13 residues. With V trimmed by 6 bases and J by 6 bases, 6 bases remained unmatched. The CDR3 protein is CASRSPGGKTQYF. Written as DNA, the CDR3 is TGTGCCAGCAGATCCCCGGGGGGGAAGACCCAGTACTTC.

This clone was observed once. This chain joins TRBV5-4 and TRBJ1-1, with TRBD1 matching 9 bases. Germline CDR1 and CDR2: SGHNT and YYREEE (reference sequence). V lost 4 bases to trimming and J lost 3 bases; unmatched junction nucleotides: 7. The length of the CDR3 is 15 residues. In nucleotides, the CDR3 is TGTGCCAGCAGCCGATGGACAGGGGAATACACTGAAGCTTTCTTT. Its translation is CASSRWTGEYTEAFF.

This chain links TRBV25-1 with TRBJ2-1; a weak D match, TRBD2 (5 bases). Germline V lookup: CDR1 MGHDK, CDR2 SYGVNS. CDR3 length equals 17 residues. The V end lost 7 bases, the J end lost 5 bases, and 24 bases lay between the germline ends. The CDR3 coding sequence is TGTGCCAGCATGACCCCTGGGAGCGCCAAGGTCCACAATGAGCAGTTCTTC. This encodes CASMTPGSAKVHNEQFF.

The genes are TRBV20-1 and TRBJ2-3; D call uncertain. This CDR3 is built from 11 residues. V was cut by 6 bases and J by 5 bases, with 9 bases left in between. Looked up from germline, CDR1 is DFQATT and CDR2 is SNEGSKA (reference sequence). The CDR3 bases are TGCAGTGCGTCTCCGGTAGATACGCAGTATTTT. This encodes CSASPVDTQYF.

The rearrangement joins TRBV5-1 to TRBJ1-1, with D tentatively TRBD1 (5 bases). The CDR3 is 14 amino acids. Germline V gene sequence: CDR1 SGHRS, CDR2 YFSETQ. V was pared by 1 base and J by 3 bases, with 10 bases between. The CDR3 region is CASSLQGVDTEAFF. The CDR3 DNA reads TGCGCCAGCAGCTTGCAAGGGGTGGACACTGAAGCTTTCTTT.

The rearrangement links TRBV11-2 to TRBJ2-1; D is unclear. The germline gives CDR1 SGHAT, CDR2 FQNNGV. The V and J ends lost 5 bases and 9 bases respectively, with 29 bases between them. CDR3 length: 18 residues. DNA of the CDR3: TGTGCCAGCAGCCTACTGGTAGGGCGACCACCTCGAAGTCCTGAGCAGTTCTTC. Translation: CASSLLVGRPPRSPEQFF.

V usage is TRBV14 and J usage is TRBJ1-4; TRBD1 is a possible D gene (5 bases). The CDR3 is 14 residues long. CDR1 SGHDN and CDR2 FVKESK come from the germline V gene. Between the trimmed V and J ends, which lost 4 bases and 5 bases, there was a span of 11 bases. CDR3 amino acids: CASSRGRANEKLFF. The CDR3 DNA is TGTGCCAGCAGCCGGGGACGGGCCAATGAAAAACTGTTTTTT.

This clone was observed once. The V call is TRBV6-5, the J call TRBJ1-1; TRBD1 is a possible D gene (5 bases). Looked up from germline, CDR1 is MNHEY and CDR2 is SVGAGI. V dropped 0 bases and J dropped 9 bases, with 14 bases sitting between them. The CDR3 length is 14 residues. This CDR3 reads CASSYSNSRAKAFF. The CDR3 bases are TGTGCCAGCAGTTACTCGAATTCCAGGGCGAAAGCTTTCTTT.

This clone occurred once. The rearrangement links TRBV6-1 to TRBJ1-4, with D maybe TRBD1 (5 bases). The CDR3 totals 15 residues. Trimming removed 7 bases from V and 0 bases from J, with 12 bases in between. From germline, CDR1 is MNHNS and CDR2 SASEGT. DNA for the CDR3: TGTGCCAGCAAGAAGACAGAGGCAACTAATGAAAAACTGTTTTTT. It codes for CASKKTEATNEKLFF.

CDR3 DNA: TGTGCCAGCAACGAGCAGTACTTC. Its translation: CASNEQYF. The rearrangement links TRBV2 to TRBJ2-7; D remains ambiguous. CDR3 size: 8 residues. Germline CDR1 is SNHLY and CDR2 is FYNNEI. Deletions cut 7 bases from V and 5 bases from J, with 0 bases between.

DNA for the CDR3: TGCAGCTACAGGGGGCAACTCGTCTACAATGAGCAGTTCTTC. Its translation: CSYRGQLVYNEQFF. The chain joins TRBV29-1 to TRBJ2-1; 9 positions agree with TRBD1. Per the germline V gene, CDR1 is SQVTM and CDR2 is ANQGSEA. J lost 3 bases, V lost 8 bases, and 8 bases had no gene match. CDR3 size: 14 residues.